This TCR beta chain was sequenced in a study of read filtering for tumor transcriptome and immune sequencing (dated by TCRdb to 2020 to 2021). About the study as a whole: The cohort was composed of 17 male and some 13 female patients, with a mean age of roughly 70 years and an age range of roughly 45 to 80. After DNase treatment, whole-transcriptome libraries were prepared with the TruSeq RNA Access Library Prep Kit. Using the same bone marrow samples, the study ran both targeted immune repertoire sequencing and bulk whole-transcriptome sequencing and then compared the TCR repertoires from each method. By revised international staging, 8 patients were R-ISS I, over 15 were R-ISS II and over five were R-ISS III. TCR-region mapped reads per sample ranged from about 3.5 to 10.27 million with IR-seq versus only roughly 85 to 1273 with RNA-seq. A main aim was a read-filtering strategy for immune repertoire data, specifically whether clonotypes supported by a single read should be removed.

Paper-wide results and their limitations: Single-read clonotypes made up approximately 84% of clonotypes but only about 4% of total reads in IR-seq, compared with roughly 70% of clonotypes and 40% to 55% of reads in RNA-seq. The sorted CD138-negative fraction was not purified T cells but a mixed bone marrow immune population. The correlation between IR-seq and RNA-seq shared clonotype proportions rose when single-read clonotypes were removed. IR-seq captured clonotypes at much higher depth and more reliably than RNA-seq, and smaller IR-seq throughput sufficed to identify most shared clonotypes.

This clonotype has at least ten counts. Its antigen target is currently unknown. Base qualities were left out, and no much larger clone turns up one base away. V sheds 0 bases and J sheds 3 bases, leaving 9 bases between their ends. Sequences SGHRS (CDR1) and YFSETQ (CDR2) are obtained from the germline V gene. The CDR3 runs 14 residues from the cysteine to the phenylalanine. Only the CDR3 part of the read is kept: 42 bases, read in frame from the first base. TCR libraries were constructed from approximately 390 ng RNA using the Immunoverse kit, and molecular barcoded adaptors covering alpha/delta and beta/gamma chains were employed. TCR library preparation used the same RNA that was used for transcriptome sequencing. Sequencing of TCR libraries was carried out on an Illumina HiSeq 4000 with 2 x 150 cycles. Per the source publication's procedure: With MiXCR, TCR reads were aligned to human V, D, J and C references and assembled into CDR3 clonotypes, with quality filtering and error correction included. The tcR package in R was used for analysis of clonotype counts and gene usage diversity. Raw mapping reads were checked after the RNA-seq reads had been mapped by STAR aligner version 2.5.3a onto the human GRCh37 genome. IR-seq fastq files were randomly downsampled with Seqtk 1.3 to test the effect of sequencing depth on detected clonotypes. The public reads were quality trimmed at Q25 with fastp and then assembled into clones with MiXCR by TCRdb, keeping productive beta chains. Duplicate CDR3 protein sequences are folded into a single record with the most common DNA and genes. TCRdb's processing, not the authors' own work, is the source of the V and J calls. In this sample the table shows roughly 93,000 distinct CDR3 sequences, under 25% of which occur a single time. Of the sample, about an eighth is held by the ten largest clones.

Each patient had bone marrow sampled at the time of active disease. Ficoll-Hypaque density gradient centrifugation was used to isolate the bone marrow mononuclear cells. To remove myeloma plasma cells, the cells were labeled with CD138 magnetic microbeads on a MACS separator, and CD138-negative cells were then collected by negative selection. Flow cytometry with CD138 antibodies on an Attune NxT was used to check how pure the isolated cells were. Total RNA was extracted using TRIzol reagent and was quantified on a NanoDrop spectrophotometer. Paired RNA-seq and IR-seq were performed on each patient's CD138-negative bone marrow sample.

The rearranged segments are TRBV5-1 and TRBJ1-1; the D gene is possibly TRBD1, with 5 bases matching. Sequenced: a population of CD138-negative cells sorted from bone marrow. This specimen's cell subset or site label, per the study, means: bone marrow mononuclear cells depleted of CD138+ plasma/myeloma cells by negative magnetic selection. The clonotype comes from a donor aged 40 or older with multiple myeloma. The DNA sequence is TGCGCCAGCAGCTTGGTATTCAGGGACACTGAAGCTTTCTTT. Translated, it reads CASSLVFRDTEAFF.